This TCR beta chain was obtained from a study of immune evolution from preneoplasia to lung adenocarcinoma. Sequencing was performed with immunoSEQ multiplex PCR; in TCRdb, only in-frame clones are kept and a portion is missing. The table records approximately 6,900 clones, 60% to 85% of them present only once. V was shortened by 7 bases and J by 3 bases, with 18 bases between the two germline ends. This CDR3 contains 14 residues. Germline V gene sequence: CDR1 SQVTM, CDR2 ANQGSEA. The source material was FFPE adjacent normal lung tissue. The chain employs TRBV29-1 and TRBJ1-1, with D possibly matching TRBD1 (6 bases). This TCR derives from a person in their 70s with lung adenocarcinoma. CDR3 region: CSGGGRIGYTEAFF. The CDR3 region has the DNA TGCAGCGGAGGGGGGCGCATCGGGTACACTGAAGCTTTCTTT.